The next 26 T cell receptor beta chains were all read from a single sample in a study of Ad26.COV2.S vaccination and SARS-CoV-2 variants. Treatment meaning: roughly 18 received Ad26.COV2.S at low or high dose, single or two shots; 5 received placebo; per-sample allocation not given. Samples came from day 63 after the first vaccine or placebo injection. Assay: immunoSEQ multiplex PCR; the TCRdb copy retains only in-frame clones and omits some. The sample yields 360,000 or so clones, more than 75% seen once. The source was peripheral blood, collected in a trial of Ad26.COV2.S vaccine versus placebo. These receptors came from a person aged 18-65 years who received the Ad26.COV2.S COVID-19 vaccine or a placebo.

The chain uses TRBV7-2 and TRBJ2-1; possible D gene TRBD2, 6 bases. The CDR3 is 16 amino acids. CDR1 SGHTA and CDR2 FQGNSA come from the germline V gene. Trimming cost V 2 bases and J 2 bases, with 13 bases left between them. The CDR3 bases are TGTGCCAGCAGCTTATCAGGCGGGGTAACCTACAATGAGCAGTTCTTC. It specifies CASSLSGGVTYNEQFF. Looking up the rest from reference TRBV7-2 and TRBJ2-1 gives the full variable domain: GAGVSQSPSNKVTEKGKDVELRCDPISGHTALYWYRQSLGQGLEFLIYFQGNSAPDKSGLPSDRFSAERTGGSVSTLTIQRTQQEDSAVYLCASSLSGGVTYNEQFFGPGTRLTVL.

The chain employs TRBV5-1 and TRBJ2-3; 11 bases are a match to TRBD1. The germline gives CDR1 SGHRS, CDR2 YFSETQ. The CDR3 runs to 14 residues. J gave up 4 bases and V 5 bases, and 3 bases lay outside the gene matches. As DNA, the CDR3 is TGCGCCAGCAGATGGGGACAGGGGGCAGATACGCAGTATTTT. As protein: CASRWGQGADTQYF. Filled out from reference TRBV5-1 and TRBJ2-3, the complete variable domain reads KAGVTQTPRYLIKTRGQQVTLSCSPISGHRSVSWYQQTPGQGLQFLFEYFSETQRNKGNFPGRFSGRQFSNSRSEMNVSTLELGDSALYLCASRWGQGADTQYFGPGTRLTVL.

V is TRBV19 and J is TRBJ2-2; 12 bases line up with TRBD1. Germline V lookup: CDR1 LNHDA, CDR2 SQIVND (reference sequence). The CDR3 totals 17 residues. The trim removed 7 bases at V and 7 bases at J, leaving 13 bases unmatched. For the CDR3, the DNA is TGTGCCAGTACTATTAACACCGGGACAGGGGGCAACGGGGAGCTGTTTTTT. Encoded protein: CASTINTGTGGNGELFF.

The genes are TRBV6-5 and TRBJ2-2, with D possibly TRBD1 on 6 matching bases. The germline V gene has CDR1 MNHEY and CDR2 SVGAGI. V dropped 6 bases and J dropped 4 bases, with 12 bases sitting between them. The CDR3 spans 14 residues. The DNA for the CDR3 is TGTGCCAGCAGGGAGGACAGAACCACCGGGGAGCTGTTTTTT. Translation: CASREDRTTGELFF.

This clone has more than one count but fewer than ten. This chain connects TRBV6-4 to TRBJ2-3; 15 bases line up with TRBD2. J lost 4 bases, V lost 5 bases, and 4 bases had no gene match. CDR3 length equals 16 residues. Germline assignment: CDR1 MRHNA and CDR2 SNTAGT. CDR3 in amino acids: CASSPGLAGGPDTQYF. CDR3 coding DNA: TGTGCCAGCAGTCCTGGACTAGCGGGGGGGCCAGATACGCAGTATTTT.

The chain uses TRBV13 and TRBJ2-7; 10 bases are shared with TRBD1. V was pared by 3 bases and J by 2 bases, with 4 bases of the junction left unmatched. CDR3 length equals 15 residues. Looked up from germline, CDR1 is PRHDT and CDR2 is FYEKMQ (reference sequence). Here the CDR3 reads CASSFRGQGTYEQYF. CDR3 DNA sequence: TGTGCCAGCAGCTTCAGGGGACAGGGGACCTACGAGCAGTACTTC.

The chain combines TRBV7-9 with TRBJ2-7; 8 bases align to TRBD1. Unmatched junction bases numbered 12, after V lost 5 bases and J lost 3 bases. The germline V gene encodes CDR1 SEHNR and CDR2 FQNEAQ (reference sequence). The CDR3 sequence is 16 residues long. CDR3 protein: CASSPTLPGQVYEQYF. The CDR3 DNA is TGTGCCAGCAGCCCCACCCTGCCGGGACAGGTCTACGAGCAGTACTTC.

This clone was counted between two and nine times. CDR3 region: CSVDGTGFEQYF. CDR3 coding DNA: TGCAGCGTTGACGGGACAGGGTTCGAGCAGTACTTC. The gene calls are TRBV29-1 and TRBJ2-7, with 9 bases matching TRBD1. Germline CDR1 is SQVTM and CDR2 is ANQGSEA. V lost 3 bases and J lost 6; bases outside the gene matches: 3. The CDR3 totals 12 residues.

This chain uses TRBV6-5 with TRBJ2-7; D call uncertain. This CDR3 is built from 14 residues. In germline, CDR1 is MNHEY, CDR2 SVGAGI. V lost 2 bases and J 0 bases, leaving 8 bases between the germline ends. The DNA of the CDR3 is TGTGCCAGCAGTTACGGGGTGCTCTCCTACGAGCAGTACTTC. The encoded protein is CASSYGVLSYEQYF.

This clone has a handful of counts. This chain uses TRBV5-4 with TRBJ2-5, with D possibly TRBD2 on 7 matching bases. V was pared by 4 bases and J by 4 bases, with 14 bases between. This CDR3 contains 14 residues. The germline gives CDR1 SGHNT, CDR2 YYREEE (reference sequence). DNA of the CDR3: TGTGCCAGCAGCCCGCTAGGGGGGGTAGAGACCCAGTACTTC. Residues: CASSPLGGVETQYF. Full variable domain (remainder filled in from reference TRBV5-4 and TRBJ2-5): ETGVTQSPTHLIKTRGQQVTLRCSSQSGHNTVSWYQQALGQGPQFIFQYYREEENGRGNFPPRFSGLQFPNYSSELNVNALELDDSALYLCASSPLGGVETQYFGPGTRLLVL.

This chain links TRBV5-1 with TRBJ2-3; 9 bases align to TRBD1. Germline V gives CDR1 SGHRS, CDR2 YFSETQ. V gave up 0 bases and J gave up 11 bases; unmatched junction bases: 4. The CDR3 loop spans 13 amino acids. The DNA for the CDR3 is TGCGCCAGCAGCTTGGCCGAGGACAGGGGGCAGTATTTT. This translates into CASSLAEDRGQYF. Looking up the rest from reference TRBV5-1 and TRBJ2-3 gives the full variable domain: KAGVTQTPRYLIKTRGQQVTLSCSPISGHRSVSWYQQTPGQGLQFLFEYFSETQRNKGNFPGRFSGRQFSNSRSEMNVSTLELGDSALYLCASSLAEDRGQYFGPGTRLTVL.

The chain has TRBV5-1 and TRBJ1-2; perhaps TRBD1 as D (5 bases). CDR1 and CDR2 from the germline V gene are SGHRS and YFSETQ. Trimming removed 1 base at V and 0 bases at J, with 7 bases between. The CDR3 has 14 amino acids. The CDR3 DNA is TGCGCCAGCAGCTTGCGACAGACTAACTATGGCTACACCTTC. Translation: CASSLRQTNYGYTF.

This sequence joins TRBV7-9 and TRBJ1-2, with D perhaps matching TRBD1 (6 bases). The germline V gene encodes CDR1 SEHNR and CDR2 FQNEAQ (reference sequence). V lost 5 bases to trimming and J lost 0 bases, with 19 bases between them. This CDR3 has 17 residues. Here the CDR3 reads CASSIRGAADANYGYTF. In DNA, the CDR3 is TGTGCCAGCAGCATTAGGGGGGCCGCGGACGCTAACTATGGCTACACCTTC.

The chain carries TRBV18 and TRBJ1-1; D is ambiguous. The ends were cut back, 2 bases at V and 3 bases at J, with 13 bases in the middle. This CDR3 region has 15 residues. Per the germline V gene, CDR1 is KGHSH and CDR2 is LQKENI. CDR3 in amino acids: CASSPSSGPDTEAFF. The DNA for the CDR3 is TGTGCCAGCTCACCATCTTCAGGTCCGGACACTGAAGCTTTCTTT.

The CDR3 nucleotides are TGTGCCAGCAGTCCTCAGTATATGGCGCTTGCCACTAATGAAAAACTGTTTTTT. Protein sequence: CASSPQYMALATNEKLFF. This chain links TRBV2 with TRBJ1-4; D is unclear. The germline V and J ends were trimmed by 5 bases and 2 bases, with 21 bases remaining between them. CDR1 is SNHLY and CDR2 is FYNNEI in the germline V gene. This CDR3 has 18 amino acids.

The chain couples TRBV30 to TRBJ1-1; D possibly corresponds to TRBD1 (5 bases). Trimming stripped 4 bases from V and 6 bases from J, with 9 bases between. The CDR3 sequence is 11 residues long. Germline CDR1 and CDR2: GTSNPN and SVGIG (reference sequence). DNA of the CDR3: TGTGCCTGGATAAGGGGTCCTGAAGCTTTCTTT. Translated: CAWIRGPEAFF.

The chain combines TRBV7-2 with TRBJ2-3; D is tentatively TRBD1 or TRBD2 (6 bases each). Germline V CDR1 and CDR2: SGHTA, FQGNSA. This CDR3 has 14 amino acids. V was clipped by 1 base and J by 9 bases, with 14 bases between them. This CDR3 reads CASSLEGGQGTQYF. CDR3 nucleotides: TGTGCCAGCAGCTTAGAGGGGGGACAAGGGACGCAGTATTTT.

The chain couples TRBV5-1 to TRBJ2-2, with 7 bases identical to TRBD1. The junction had 4 bases not matched to a gene; V was cut back by 3 bases and J by 2 bases. There are 15 residues in the CDR3. CDR1 is SGHRS and CDR2 is YFSETQ in the germline V gene. CDR3 nucleotides: TGCGCCAGCAGCTCTCGGACAGGTAACACCGGGGAGCTGTTTTTT. Translated, it gives CASSSRTGNTGELFF. Variable domain in full (rest from reference TRBV5-1 and TRBJ2-2): KAGVTQTPRYLIKTRGQQVTLSCSPISGHRSVSWYQQTPGQGLQFLFEYFSETQRNKGNFPGRFSGRQFSNSRSEMNVSTLELGDSALYLCASSSRTGNTGELFFGEGSRLTVL.

The chain joins TRBV30 to TRBJ1-6; 7 nucleotides match TRBD1. The germline V gene has CDR1 GTSNPN and CDR2 SVGIG (reference sequence). The CDR3 covers 12 residues. J was trimmed by 16 bases and V by 2 bases; bases with no gene match: 8. CDR3 protein: CAWSPRDRPLHF. The CDR3 region has the DNA TGTGCCTGGAGTCCCCGGGACAGACCTCTCCACTTT.

The rearrangement links TRBV19 to TRBJ2-7; D gene ambiguous. The CDR3 runs to 13 residues. Germline V gene sequence: CDR1 LNHDA, CDR2 SQIVND (reference sequence). The V end lost 10 bases, the J end lost 3 bases, and 16 bases lay between the germline ends. The CDR3 DNA reads TGTGCCACATCGACTGCCACCTTCTACGAGCAGTACTTC. Amino acids: CATSTATFYEQYF.

The J gene is TRBJ2-4, the V gene TRBV14; D may be TRBD1 (6 bases). Trimming stripped 5 bases from V and 1 base from J, with 12 bases between. The CDR3 sequence is 15 residues long. Germline values: CDR1 SGHDN, CDR2 FVKESK. Here the CDR3 reads CASSETGHAKNIQYF. The CDR3 DNA is TGTGCCAGCAGCGAAACAGGGCATGCCAAAAACATTCAGTACTTC.

The chain combines TRBV5-1 with TRBJ2-5; 7 bases align to TRBD1. This CDR3 contains 15 residues. Trimming cost V 2 bases and J 5 bases; bases outside gene matches: 9. In germline, CDR1 is SGHRS, CDR2 YFSETQ. The CDR3 here is CASSFLTGPEETQYF. The CDR3 DNA reads TGCGCCAGCAGCTTCCTGACAGGGCCAGAGGAGACCCAGTACTTC. Filled out from reference TRBV5-1 and TRBJ2-5, the complete variable domain reads KAGVTQTPRYLIKTRGQQVTLSCSPISGHRSVSWYQQTPGQGLQFLFEYFSETQRNKGNFPGRFSGRQFSNSRSEMNVSTLELGDSALYLCASSFLTGPEETQYFGPGTRLLVL.

DNA of the CDR3: TGTGCCAGCAGCTTAGACAGGGGGACAGATACGCAGTATTTT. Translated: CASSLDRGTDTQYF. This rearrangement joins TRBV11-2 to TRBJ2-3; 7 nucleotides agree with TRBD1. J was trimmed by 3 bases and V by 0 bases; bases with no gene match: 0. The CDR3 loop spans 14 amino acids. CDR1 is SGHAT, CDR2 FQNNGV, per germline.

V gene TRBV7-9 combines with J gene TRBJ1-2; D may be TRBD1 (5 bases). The CDR3 has 14 residues. Germline CDR1 is SEHNR and CDR2 is FQNEAQ (reference sequence). V shed 1 base and J shed 6 bases, with 12 bases lying between them. The CDR3 sequence: CASSLGAGTHGYTF. The CDR3 region has the DNA TGTGCCAGCAGCTTAGGTGCTGGGACCCATGGCTACACCTTC.

The chain couples TRBV5-1 to TRBJ2-7; 7 bases agree with TRBD1. This CDR3 has 14 residues. V lost 0 bases, J lost 5 bases, and 5 bases stayed unmatched. Germline V lookup: CDR1 SGHRS, CDR2 YFSETQ. The CDR3 DNA reads TGCGCCAGCAGCTTGGGACAGGGTCGCGACGAGCAGTACTTC. Protein sequence: CASSLGQGRDEQYF.

The J gene is TRBJ1-2, the V gene TRBV4-1, with TRBD1 as a possible D gene (6 bases). The CDR3 length is 14 residues. Trimming pared 3 bases from V and 2 bases from J, leaving 10 bases between. CDR1 MGHRA and CDR2 YSYEKL come from the germline V gene. CDR3 region: CASSHVDRNYGYTF. The CDR3 DNA reads as TGCGCCAGCAGCCATGTCGACAGGAACTATGGCTACACCTTC.